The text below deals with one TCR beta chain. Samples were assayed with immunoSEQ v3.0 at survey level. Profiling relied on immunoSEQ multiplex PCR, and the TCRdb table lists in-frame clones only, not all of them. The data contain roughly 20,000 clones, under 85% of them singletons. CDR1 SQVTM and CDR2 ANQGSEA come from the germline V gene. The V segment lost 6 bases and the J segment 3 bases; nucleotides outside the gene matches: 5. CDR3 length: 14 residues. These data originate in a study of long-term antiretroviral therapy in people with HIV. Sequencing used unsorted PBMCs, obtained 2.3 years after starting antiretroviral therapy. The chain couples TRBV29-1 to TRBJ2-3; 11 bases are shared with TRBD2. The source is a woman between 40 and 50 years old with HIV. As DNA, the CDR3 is TGCAGCGTAACCTTAGCGGGAGGGACAGATACGCAGTATTTT. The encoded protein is CSVTLAGGTDTQYF.